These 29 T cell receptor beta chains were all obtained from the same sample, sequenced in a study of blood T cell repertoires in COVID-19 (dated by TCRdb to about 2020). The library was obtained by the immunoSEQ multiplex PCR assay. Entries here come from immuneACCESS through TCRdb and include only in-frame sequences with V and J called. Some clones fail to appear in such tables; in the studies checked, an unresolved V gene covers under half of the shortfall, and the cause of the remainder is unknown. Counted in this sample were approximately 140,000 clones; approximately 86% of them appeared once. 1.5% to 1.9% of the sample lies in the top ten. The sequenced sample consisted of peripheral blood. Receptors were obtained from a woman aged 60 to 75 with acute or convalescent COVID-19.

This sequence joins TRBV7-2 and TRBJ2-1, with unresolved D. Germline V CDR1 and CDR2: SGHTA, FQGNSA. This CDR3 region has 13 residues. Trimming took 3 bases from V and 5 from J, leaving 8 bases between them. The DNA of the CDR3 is TGTGCCAGCAGCTTTGTTCTACACAATGAGCAGTTCTTC. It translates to CASSFVLHNEQFF.

The CDR3 here is CASSQPGDTEAFF. The CDR3 coding sequence is TGCGCCAGCAGTCAGCCGGGGGACACTGAAGCTTTCTTT. This chain uses TRBV5-1 with TRBJ1-1; possible D gene TRBD1, 5 bases. V gave up 5 bases and J gave up 3 bases, with 11 bases separating them. This CDR3 is 13 amino acids long. Germline values: CDR1 SGHRS, CDR2 YFSETQ. Based on the CDR3 plus reference TRBV5-1 and TRBJ1-1, the full variable domain is KAGVTQTPRYLIKTRGQQVTLSCSPISGHRSVSWYQQTPGQGLQFLFEYFSETQRNKGNFPGRFSGRQFSNSRSEMNVSTLELGDSALYLCASSQPGDTEAFFGQGTRLTVV.

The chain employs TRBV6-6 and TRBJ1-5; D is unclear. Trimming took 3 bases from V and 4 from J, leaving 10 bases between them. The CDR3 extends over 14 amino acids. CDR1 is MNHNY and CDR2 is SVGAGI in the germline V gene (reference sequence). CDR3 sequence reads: CASSYTGRNQPQHF. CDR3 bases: TGTGCCAGCAGTTATACGGGGAGGAATCAGCCCCAGCATTTT.

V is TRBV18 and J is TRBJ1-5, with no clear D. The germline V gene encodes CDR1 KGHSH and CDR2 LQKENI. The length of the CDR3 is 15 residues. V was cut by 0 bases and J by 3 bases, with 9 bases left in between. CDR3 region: CASSPPLTDNQPQHF. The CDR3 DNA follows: TGTGCCAGCTCACCACCACTTACAGACAATCAGCCCCAGCATTTT.

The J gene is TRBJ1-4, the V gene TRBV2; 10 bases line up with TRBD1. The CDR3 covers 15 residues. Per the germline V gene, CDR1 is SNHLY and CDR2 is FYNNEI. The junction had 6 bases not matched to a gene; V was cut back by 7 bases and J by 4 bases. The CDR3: CASKDRGDYNEKLFF. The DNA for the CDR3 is TGTGCCAGCAAGGACAGGGGGGACTATAATGAAAAACTGTTTTTT.

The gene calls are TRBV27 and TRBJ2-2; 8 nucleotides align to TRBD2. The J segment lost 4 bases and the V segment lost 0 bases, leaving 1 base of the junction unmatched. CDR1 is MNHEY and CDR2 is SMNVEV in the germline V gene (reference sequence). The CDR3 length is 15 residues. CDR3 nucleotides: TGTGCCAGCAGTTTATCCCGGGGGGGCACCGGGGAGCTGTTTTTT. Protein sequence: CASSLSRGGTGELFF.

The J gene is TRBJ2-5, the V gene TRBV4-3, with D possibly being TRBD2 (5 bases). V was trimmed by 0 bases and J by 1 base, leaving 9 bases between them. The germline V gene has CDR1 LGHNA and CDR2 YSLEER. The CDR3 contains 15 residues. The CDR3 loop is CASSQESTTQETQYF. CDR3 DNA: TGCGCCAGCAGCCAAGAATCGACTACCCAAGAGACCCAGTACTTC.

The CDR3 loop is CASSLGRHAGGYTF. CDR3 bases: TGTGCCAGCAGTTTAGGCAGGCACGCGGGGGGCTACACCTTC. V usage is TRBV6-5 and J usage is TRBJ1-2, with unresolved D. CDR1 is MNHEY and CDR2 is SVGAGI in the germline V gene. Trimming pared 4 bases from V and 8 bases from J, leaving 17 bases between. This CDR3 region has 14 residues.

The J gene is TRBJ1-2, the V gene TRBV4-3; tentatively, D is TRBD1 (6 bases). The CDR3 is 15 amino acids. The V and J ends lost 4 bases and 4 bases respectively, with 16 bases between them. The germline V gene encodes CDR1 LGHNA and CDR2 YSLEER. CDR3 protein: CASSRQRDMGYGYTF. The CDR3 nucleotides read TGCGCCAGCAGCCGACAGAGGGACATGGGCTATGGCTACACCTTC.

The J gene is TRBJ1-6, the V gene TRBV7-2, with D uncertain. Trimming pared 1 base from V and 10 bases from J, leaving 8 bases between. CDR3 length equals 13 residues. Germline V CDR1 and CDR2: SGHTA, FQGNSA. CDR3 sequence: CASSLGRESPLHF. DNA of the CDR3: TGTGCCAGCAGCTTAGGTCGGGAGTCACCCCTCCACTTT.

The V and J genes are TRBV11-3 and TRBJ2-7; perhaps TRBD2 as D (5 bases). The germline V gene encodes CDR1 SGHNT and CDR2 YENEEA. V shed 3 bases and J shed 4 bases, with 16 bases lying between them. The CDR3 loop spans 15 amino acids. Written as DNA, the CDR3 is TGTGCCAGCAGCTTCAGCCCCGGGGAGCAGTACGAGCAGTACTTC. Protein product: CASSFSPGEQYEQYF.

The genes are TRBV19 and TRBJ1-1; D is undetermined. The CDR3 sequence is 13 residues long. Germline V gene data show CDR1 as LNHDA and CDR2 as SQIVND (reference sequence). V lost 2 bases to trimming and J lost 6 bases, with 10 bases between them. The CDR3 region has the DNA TGTGCCAGTAGTATAATAGGAGCCCCTGAAGCTTTCTTT. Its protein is CASSIIGAPEAFF.

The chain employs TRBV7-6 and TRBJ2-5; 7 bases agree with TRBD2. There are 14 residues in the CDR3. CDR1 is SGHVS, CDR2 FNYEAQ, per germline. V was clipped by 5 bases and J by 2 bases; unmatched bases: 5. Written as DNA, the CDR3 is TGTGCCAGCAGCCCTCAGGGACTACAAGAGACCCAGTACTTC. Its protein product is CASSPQGLQETQYF.

The CDR3 reads CASNPRGLAGSTDTQYF. Here the CDR3 DNA reads TGTGCCAGCAACCCAAGAGGGCTAGCGGGGTCCACAGATACGCAGTATTTT. V usage is TRBV7-9 and J usage is TRBJ2-3; 9 bases match TRBD2. The CDR3 is made up of 17 amino acids. J lost 2 bases, V lost 7 bases, and 13 bases had no gene match. Germline-derived CDR1 and CDR2 are SEHNR and FQNEAQ (reference sequence).

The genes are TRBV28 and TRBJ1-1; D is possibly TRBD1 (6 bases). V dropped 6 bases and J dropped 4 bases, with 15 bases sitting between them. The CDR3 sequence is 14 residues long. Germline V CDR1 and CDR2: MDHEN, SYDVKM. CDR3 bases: TGTGCCAGCAGAATACAGGGTAAGGGCACTGAAGCTTTCTTT. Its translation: CASRIQGKGTEAFF. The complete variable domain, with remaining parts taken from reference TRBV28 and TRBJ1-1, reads DVKVTQSSRYLVKRTGEKVFLECVQDMDHENMFWYRQDPGLGLRLIYFSYDVKMKEKGDIPEGYSVSREKKERFSLILESASTNQTSMYLCASRIQGKGTEAFFGQGTRLTVV.

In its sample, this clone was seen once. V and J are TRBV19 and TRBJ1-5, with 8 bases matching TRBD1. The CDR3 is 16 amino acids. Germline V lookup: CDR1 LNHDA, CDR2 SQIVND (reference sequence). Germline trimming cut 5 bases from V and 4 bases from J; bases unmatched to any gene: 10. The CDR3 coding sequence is TGTGCCAGTAGTGATCGGACAGGGTCTAGGAATCAGCCCCAGCATTTT. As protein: CASSDRTGSRNQPQHF.

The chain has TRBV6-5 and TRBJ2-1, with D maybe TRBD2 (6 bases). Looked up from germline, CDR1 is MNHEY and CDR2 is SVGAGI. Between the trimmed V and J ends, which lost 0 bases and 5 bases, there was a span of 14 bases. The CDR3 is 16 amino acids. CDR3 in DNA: TGTGCCAGCAGTTACTCGATGGGGAGGACTCACAATGAGCAGTTCTTC. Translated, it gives CASSYSMGRTHNEQFF.

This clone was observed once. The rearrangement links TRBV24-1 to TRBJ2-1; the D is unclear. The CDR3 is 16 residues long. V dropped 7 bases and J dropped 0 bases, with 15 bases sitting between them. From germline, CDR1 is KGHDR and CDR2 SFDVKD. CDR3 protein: CATSPPAGSSYNEQFF. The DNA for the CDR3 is TGTGCCACCAGCCCCCCGGCAGGCAGCTCCTACAATGAGCAGTTCTTC.

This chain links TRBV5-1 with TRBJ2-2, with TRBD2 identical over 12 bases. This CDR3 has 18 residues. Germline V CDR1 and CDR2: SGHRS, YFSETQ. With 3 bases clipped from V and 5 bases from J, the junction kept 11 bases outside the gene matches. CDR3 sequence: CASSSYKTSGGGTGELFF. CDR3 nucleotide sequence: TGCGCCAGCAGCTCTTACAAGACTAGCGGGGGAGGAACCGGGGAGCTGTTTTTT.

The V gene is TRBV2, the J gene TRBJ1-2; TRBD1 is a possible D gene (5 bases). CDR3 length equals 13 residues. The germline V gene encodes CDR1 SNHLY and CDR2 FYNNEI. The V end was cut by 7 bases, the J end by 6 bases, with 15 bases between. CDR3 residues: CASTTQGRHGYTF. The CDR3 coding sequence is TGTGCCAGCACCACCCAGGGTAGACATGGCTACACCTTC.

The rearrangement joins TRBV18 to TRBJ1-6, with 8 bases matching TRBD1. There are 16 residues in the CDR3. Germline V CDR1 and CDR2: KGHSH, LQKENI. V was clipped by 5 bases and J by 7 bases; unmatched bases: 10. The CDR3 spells CASSSSDRARNSPLHF. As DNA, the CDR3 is TGTGCCAGCTCATCGTCGGACAGGGCGAGGAATTCACCCCTCCACTTT.

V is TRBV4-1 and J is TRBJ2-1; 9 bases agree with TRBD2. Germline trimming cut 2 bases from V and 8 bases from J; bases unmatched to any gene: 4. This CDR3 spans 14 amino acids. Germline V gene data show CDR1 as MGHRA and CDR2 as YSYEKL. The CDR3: CASSQPRTSDEQFF. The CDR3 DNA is TGCGCCAGCAGCCAACCTAGGACTAGCGATGAGCAGTTCTTC.

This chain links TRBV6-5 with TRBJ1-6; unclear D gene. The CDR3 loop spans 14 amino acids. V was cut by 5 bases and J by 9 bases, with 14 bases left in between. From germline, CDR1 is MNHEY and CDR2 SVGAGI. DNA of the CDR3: TGTGCCAGCAGTACCAATTCAGATGGTTCACCCCTCCACTTT. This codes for CASSTNSDGSPLHF.

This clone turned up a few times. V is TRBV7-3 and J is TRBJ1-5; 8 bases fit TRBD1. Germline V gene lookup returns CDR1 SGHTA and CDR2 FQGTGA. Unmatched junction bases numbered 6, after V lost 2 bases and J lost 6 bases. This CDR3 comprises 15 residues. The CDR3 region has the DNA TGTGCCAGCAGCTTATCCCAGGGGGCTTGTCAGCCCCAGCATTTT. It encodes CASSLSQGACQPQHF.

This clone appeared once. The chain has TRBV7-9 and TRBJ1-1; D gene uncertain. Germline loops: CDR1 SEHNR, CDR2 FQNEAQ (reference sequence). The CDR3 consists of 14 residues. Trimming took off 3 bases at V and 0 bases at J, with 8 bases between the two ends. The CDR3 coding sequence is TGTGCCAGCAGCTTCCAACAGATGAACACTGAAGCTTTCTTT. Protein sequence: CASSFQQMNTEAFF.

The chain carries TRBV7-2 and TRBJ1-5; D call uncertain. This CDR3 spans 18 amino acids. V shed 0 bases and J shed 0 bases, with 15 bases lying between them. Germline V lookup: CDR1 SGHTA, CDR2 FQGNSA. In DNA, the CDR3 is TGTGCCAGCAGCTTAGCGCTAGGCAGAGGATATAGCAATCAGCCCCAGCATTTT. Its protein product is CASSLALGRGYSNQPQHF. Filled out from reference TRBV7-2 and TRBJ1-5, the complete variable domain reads GAGVSQSPSNKVTEKGKDVELRCDPISGHTALYWYRQSLGQGLEFLIYFQGNSAPDKSGLPSDRFSAERTGGSVSTLTIQRTQQEDSAVYLCASSLALGRGYSNQPQHFGDGTRLSIL.

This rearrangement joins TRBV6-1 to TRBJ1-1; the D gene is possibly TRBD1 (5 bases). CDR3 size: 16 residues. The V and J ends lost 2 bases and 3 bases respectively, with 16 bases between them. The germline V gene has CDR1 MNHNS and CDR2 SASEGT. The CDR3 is CASSERFGQGDTEAFF. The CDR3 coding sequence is TGTGCCAGCAGTGAAAGGTTTGGGCAGGGCGACACTGAAGCTTTCTTT.

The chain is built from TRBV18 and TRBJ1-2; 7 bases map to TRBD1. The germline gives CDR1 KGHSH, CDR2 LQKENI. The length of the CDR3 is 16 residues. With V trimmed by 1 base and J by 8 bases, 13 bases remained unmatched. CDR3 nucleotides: TGTGCCAGCTCACCACTACCTGACAGGGTTGGATGGGGCTACACCTTC. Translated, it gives CASSPLPDRVGWGYTF.

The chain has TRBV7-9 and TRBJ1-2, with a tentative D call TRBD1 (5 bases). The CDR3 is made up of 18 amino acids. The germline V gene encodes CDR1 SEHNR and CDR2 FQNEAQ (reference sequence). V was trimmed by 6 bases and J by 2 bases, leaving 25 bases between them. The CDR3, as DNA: TGTGCCAGCAGACAAGTCTTGGGGGGTACTAACCGGAACTATGGCTACACCTTC. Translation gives CASRQVLGGTNRNYGYTF.